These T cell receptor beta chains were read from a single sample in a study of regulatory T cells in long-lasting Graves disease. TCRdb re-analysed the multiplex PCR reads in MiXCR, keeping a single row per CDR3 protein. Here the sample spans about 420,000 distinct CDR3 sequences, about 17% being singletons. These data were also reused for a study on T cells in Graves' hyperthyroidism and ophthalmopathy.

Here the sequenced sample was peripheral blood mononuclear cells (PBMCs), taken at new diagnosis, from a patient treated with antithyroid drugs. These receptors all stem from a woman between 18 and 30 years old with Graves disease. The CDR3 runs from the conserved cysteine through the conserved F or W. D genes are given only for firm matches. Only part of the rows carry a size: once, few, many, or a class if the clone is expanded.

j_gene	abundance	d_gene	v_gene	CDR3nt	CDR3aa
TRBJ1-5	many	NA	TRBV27	TGTGCCAGCAGTAAGCACCGAAATAATCAGCCCCAGCATTTT	CASSKHRNNQPQHF
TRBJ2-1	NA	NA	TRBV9	TGTGCCAGCAGCCCGGAGGTTGGGGTCGATCTGTTCTTC	CASSPEVGVDLFF
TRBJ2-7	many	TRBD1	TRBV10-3	TGTGCCATCAGGGGACAGGGAACGGGGCCTGGCGGCTCCTACGAGCAGTACTTC	CAIRGQGTGPGGSYEQYF
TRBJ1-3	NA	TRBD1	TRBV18	TGTGCCAGCTCATCCGGGACAGCGAACTCTGGAAACACCATATATTTT	CASSSGTANSGNTIYF
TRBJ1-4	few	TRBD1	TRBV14	TGTGCCAGCAGCCAATGGATAGGGGGCCATACTGAAAAACTGTTTTTT	CASSQWIGGHTEKLFF
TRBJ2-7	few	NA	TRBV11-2	TGTGCCAGCAGCTTACTGGAAAGGGACGAGCAGTACTTC	CASSLLERDEQYF
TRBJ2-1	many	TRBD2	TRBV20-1	TGCAGTGCTAGAGATGTGGGTAGCGGGAGTTCCTACAATGAGCAGTTCTTC	CSARDVGSGSSYNEQFF
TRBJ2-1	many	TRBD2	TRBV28	TGTGCCAGCAGTTTTATCGGACTCGGACTAGCGGCTAATGAGCAGTTCTTC	CASSFIGLGLAANEQFF
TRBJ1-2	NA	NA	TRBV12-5	TGTGCTAGTGGTACAGGAAACTATGGCTACACCTTC	CASGTGNYGYTF
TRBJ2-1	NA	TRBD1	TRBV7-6	TGTGCCAGCAGCTATGACAGGGAGTACAGTGAGCAGTTCTTC	CASSYDREYSEQFF
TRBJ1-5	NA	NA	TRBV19	TGTGCCAGTAGTTTGACCTGGGGGGATCAGCCCCAGCATTTT	CASSLTWGDQPQHF